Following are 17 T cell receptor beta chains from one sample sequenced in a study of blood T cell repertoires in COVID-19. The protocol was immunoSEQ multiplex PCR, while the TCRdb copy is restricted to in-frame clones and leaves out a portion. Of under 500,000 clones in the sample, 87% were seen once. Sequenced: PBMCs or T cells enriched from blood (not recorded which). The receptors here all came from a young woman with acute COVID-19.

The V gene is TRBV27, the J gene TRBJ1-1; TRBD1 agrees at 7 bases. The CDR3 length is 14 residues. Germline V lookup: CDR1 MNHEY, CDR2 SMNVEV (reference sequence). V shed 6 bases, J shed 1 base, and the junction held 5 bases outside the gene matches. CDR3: CASRFDRANTEAFF. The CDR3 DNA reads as TGTGCCAGCAGGTTTGACAGGGCGAACACTGAAGCTTTCTTT.

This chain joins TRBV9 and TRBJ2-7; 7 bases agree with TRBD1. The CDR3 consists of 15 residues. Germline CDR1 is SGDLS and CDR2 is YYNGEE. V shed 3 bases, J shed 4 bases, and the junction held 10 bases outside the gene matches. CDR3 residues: CASSAEGTELYEQYF. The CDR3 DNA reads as TGTGCCAGCAGCGCGGAAGGGACAGAACTGTACGAGCAGTACTTC.

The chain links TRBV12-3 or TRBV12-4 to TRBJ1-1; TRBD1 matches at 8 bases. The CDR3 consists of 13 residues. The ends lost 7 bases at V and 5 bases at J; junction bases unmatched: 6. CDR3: CASIGQGGTEAFF. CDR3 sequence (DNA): TGTGCCAGCATCGGACAGGGAGGGACTGAAGCTTTCTTT.

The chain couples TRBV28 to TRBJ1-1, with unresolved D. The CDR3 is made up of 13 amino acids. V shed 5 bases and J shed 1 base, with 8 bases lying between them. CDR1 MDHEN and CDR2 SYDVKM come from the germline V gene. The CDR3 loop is CASSPHKNTEAFF. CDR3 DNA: TGTGCCAGCAGTCCCCACAAGAACACTGAAGCTTTCTTT.

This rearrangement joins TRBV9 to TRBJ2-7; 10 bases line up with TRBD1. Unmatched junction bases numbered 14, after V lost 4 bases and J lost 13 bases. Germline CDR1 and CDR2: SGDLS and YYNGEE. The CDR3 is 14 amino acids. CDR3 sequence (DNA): TGTGCCAGCAGCAAGGGGGGGACAGGGGCTTCCGTTTACTTC. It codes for CASSKGGTGASVYF.

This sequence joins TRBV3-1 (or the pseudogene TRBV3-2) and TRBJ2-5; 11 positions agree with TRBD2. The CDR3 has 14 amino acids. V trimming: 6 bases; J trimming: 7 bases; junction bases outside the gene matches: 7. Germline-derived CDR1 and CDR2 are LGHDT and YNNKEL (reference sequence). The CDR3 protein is CASSPPSGRWTQYF. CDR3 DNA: TGTGCCAGCAGTCCTCCTAGCGGGAGGTGGACCCAGTACTTC.

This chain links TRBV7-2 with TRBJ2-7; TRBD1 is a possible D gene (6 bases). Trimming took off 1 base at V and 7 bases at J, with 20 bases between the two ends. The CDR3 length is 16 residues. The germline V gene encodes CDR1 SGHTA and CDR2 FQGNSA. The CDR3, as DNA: TGTGCCAGCAGCTTAGAGTGGGACACCCTAGGTCGTGAGCAGTACTTC. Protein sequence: CASSLEWDTLGREQYF.

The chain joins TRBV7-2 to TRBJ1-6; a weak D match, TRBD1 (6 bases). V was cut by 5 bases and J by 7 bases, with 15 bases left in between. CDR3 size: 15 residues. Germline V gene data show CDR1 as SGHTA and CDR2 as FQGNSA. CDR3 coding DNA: TGTGCCAGCAGCGAGGGGGGGCTTTTCAATTCACCCCTCCACTTT. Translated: CASSEGGLFNSPLHF.

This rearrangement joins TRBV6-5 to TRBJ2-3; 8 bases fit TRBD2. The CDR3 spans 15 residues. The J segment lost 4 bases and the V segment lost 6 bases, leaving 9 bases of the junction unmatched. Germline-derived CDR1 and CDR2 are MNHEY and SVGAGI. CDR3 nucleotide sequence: TGTGCCAGCAGCCGGGTCCGGGAGGGCCCAGATACGCAGTATTTT. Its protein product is CASSRVREGPDTQYF.

CDR3 in amino acids: CASSPPLLAGITDTQYF. The CDR3 DNA is TGTGCCAGCAGCCCCCCCCTCCTAGCGGGGATCACAGATACGCAGTATTTT. The rearrangement links TRBV21-1 to TRBJ2-3; the table calls TRBD2, which could not be checked here. TRBV21-1 is listed as a pseudogene. The CDR3 consists of 17 residues.

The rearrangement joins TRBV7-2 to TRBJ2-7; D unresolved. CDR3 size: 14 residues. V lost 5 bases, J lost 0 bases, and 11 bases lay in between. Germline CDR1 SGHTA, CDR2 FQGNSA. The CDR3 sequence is CASSPGGFSYEQYF. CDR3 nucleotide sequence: TGTGCCAGCAGCCCCGGCGGCTTCTCCTACGAGCAGTACTTC.

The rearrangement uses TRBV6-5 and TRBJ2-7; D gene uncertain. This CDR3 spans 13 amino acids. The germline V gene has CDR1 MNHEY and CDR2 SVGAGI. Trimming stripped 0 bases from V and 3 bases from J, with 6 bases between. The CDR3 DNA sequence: TGTGCCAGCAGTTACTCGGGCCACTACGAGCAGTACTTC. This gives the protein CASSYSGHYEQYF.

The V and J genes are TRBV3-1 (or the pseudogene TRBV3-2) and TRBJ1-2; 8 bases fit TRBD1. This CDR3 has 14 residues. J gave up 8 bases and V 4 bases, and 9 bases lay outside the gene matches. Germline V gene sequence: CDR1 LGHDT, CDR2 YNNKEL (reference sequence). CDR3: CASSLFQGAQGYTF. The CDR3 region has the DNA TGTGCCAGCAGCCTATTCCAGGGGGCGCAAGGCTACACCTTC.

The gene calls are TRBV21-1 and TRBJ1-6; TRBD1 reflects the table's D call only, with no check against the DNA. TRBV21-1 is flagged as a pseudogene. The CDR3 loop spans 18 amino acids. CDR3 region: CASSKVNSLSSYNSPLHF. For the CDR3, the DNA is TGTGCCAGCAGCAAAGTTAACAGCTTAAGCTCCTATAATTCACCCCTCCACTTT.

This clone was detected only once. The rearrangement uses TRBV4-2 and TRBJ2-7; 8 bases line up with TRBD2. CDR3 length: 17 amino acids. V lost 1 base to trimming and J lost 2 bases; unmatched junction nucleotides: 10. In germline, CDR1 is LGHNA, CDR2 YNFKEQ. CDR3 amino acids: CASSQAQPRGGPYEQYF. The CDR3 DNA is TGTGCCAGCAGCCAAGCTCAGCCCCGCGGGGGGCCCTACGAGCAGTACTTC.

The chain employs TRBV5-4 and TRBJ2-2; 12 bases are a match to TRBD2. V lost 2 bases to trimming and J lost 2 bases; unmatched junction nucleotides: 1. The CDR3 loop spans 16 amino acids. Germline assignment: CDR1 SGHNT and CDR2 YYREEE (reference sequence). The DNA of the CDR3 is TGTGCCAGCAGCTTCGGACTAGCGGGAAACACCGGGGAGCTGTTTTTT. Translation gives CASSFGLAGNTGELFF.

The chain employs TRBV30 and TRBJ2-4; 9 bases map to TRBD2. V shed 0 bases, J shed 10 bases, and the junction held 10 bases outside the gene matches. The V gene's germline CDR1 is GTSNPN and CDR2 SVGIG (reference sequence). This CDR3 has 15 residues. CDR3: CAWSVLGSGSEIQYF. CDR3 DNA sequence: TGTGCCTGGAGTGTACTGGGTAGCGGGAGCGAAATTCAGTACTTC.